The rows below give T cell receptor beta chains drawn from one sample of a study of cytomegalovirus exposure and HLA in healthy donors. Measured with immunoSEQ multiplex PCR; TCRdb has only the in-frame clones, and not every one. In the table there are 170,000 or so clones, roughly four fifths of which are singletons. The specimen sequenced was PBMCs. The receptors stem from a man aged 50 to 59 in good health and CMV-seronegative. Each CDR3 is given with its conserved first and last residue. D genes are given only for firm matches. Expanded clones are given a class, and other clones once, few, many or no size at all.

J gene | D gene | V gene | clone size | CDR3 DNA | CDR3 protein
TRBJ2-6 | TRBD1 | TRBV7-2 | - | TGTGCCAGCAGCTTCTGGACAGGGGGCTCTGGGGCCAACGTCCTGACTTTC | CASSFWTGGSGANVLTF
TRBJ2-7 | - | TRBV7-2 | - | TGTGCCAGCAGCTCAAGGCAGGGCGGCGAGCAGTACTTC | CASSSRQGGEQYF
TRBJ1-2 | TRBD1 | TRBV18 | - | TGTGCCAGCTCACCGGACAGGACCTATGGCTACACCTTC | CASSPDRTYGYTF
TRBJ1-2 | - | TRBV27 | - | TGTGCCAGCAGTCGGGCGCAGGGAGGCTATGGCTACACCTTC | CASSRAQGGYGYTF
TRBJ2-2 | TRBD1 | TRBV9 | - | TGTGCCAGCAGCGTAAGTCAGGGGGCAATCGGGGAGCTGTTTTTT | CASSVSQGAIGELFF
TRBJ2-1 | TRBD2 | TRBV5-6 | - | TGTGCCAGCAGCCTAGCGGGAGGGACCAATGAGCAGTTCTTC | CASSLAGGTNEQFF
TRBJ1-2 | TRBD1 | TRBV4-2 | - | TGTGCCAGCAGCCAACGGGACAGGGGGAACCAATATGGCTACACCTTC | CASSQRDRGNQYGYTF
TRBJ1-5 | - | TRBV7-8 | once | TGTGCCAGTGAAAAAGAGCCAGGGCCGTTCTATAGCAATCAGCCCCAGCATTTT | CASEKEPGPFYSNQPQHF
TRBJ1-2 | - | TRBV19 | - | TGTGCCAGGGGCTACTGCCGCGGGTTTCATGGCTACACCTTC | CARGYCRGFHGYTF
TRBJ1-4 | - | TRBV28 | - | TGTGCCAGCAAGGGGAGGCGTGCTGAAAAACTGTTTTTT | CASKGRRAEKLFF
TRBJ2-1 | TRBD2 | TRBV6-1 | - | TGTGCCAGCAGAGGGAGCGGGGGGGCCAACAATGAGCAGTTCTTC | CASRGSGGANNEQFF
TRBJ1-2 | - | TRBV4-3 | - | TGCGCCAGCAGCACCTGGACAAGTAGGGACTATGGCTACACCTTC | CASSTWTSRDYGYTF
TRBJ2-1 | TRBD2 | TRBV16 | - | TGTGCCAGCAGCCAATGGGGGGGCAATGAGCAGTTCTTC | CASSQWGGNEQFF
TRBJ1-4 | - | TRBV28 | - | TGTGCCAGCAGTTCCCACTACGAGGCAACTAATGAAAAACTGTTTTTT | CASSSHYEATNEKLFF
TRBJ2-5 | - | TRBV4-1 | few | TGCGCCAGCAGCCAAGAAGAGCGGCTAGTCTTTGAGACCCAGTACTTC | CASSQEERLVFETQYF
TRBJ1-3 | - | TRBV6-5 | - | TGTGCCAGCAGTTACGGAGGAGAAGGAAACACCATATATTTT | CASSYGGEGNTIYF
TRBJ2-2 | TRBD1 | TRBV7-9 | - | TGTGCCAGCAGACCCCCGGGACAGGGAACCGGGGAGCTGTTTTTT | CASRPPGQGTGELFF
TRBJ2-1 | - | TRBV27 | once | TGTGCCAGCAGACCAACAAATTACAATGAGCAGTTCTTC | CASRPTNYNEQFF
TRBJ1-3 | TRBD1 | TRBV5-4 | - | TGTGCCAGCAGCCCGACAGGGGCTGGAAACACCATATATTTT | CASSPTGAGNTIYF
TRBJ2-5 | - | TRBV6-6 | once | TGTGCCAGCATCCTGAACAGGGTGCCGGAAGAGACCCAGTACTTC | CASILNRVPEETQYF
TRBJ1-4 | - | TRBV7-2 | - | TGTGCCAGCACCGCGACACGACCAGAAGGTGAAAAACTGTTTTTT | CASTATRPEGEKLFF
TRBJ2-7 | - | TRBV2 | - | TGTGCCAGCAGTTTCGACAGGACCAGCTACGAGCAGTACTTC | CASSFDRTSYEQYF
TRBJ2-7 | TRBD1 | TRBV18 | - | TGTGCCAGCTCGGCAGGGGGTTCCTACGAGCAGTACTTC | CASSAGGSYEQYF
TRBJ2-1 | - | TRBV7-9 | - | TGTGCCAGCAGCTTAAGGGCTAGCCCCAGCTCCTACAATGAGCAGTTCTTC | CASSLRASPSSYNEQFF
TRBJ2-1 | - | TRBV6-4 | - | TGTGCCAGCAGCTCCGGGCGGGGCCCAAGCTCCTACAATGAGCAGTTCTTC | CASSSGRGPSSYNEQFF
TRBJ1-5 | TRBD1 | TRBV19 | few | TGTGCCAGTAGTACCCGCAGGGGGAATCAGCCCCAGCATTTT | CASSTRRGNQPQHF
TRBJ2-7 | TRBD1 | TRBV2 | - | TGTGCCAGCAGTATCTCCGGGACAGGGGTCGAGCAGTACTTC | CASSISGTGVEQYF
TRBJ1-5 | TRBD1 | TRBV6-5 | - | TGTGCCAGCAGAGCCGGGACAGGGTTCAATCAGCCCCAGCATTTT | CASRAGTGFNQPQHF
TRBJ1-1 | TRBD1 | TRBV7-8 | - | TGTGCCAGCAGCTTACGGGCAGGGGGCAACACTGAAGCTTTCTTT | CASSLRAGGNTEAFF
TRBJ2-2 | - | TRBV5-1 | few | TGCGCCAGCAGCCCTTTGGGGCCCGGGGAGCTGTTTTTT | CASSPLGPGELFF
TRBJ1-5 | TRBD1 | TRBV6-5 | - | TGTGCCAGCAGCAGGGACAGGGGAATCAATCAGCCCCAGCATTTT | CASSRDRGINQPQHF